This TCR beta chain was captured in a study of cytomegalovirus exposure and HLA in healthy donors. Study-level background: Most donors, roughly 77% of a few hundred genotyped, fell in the Caucasian-associated ancestry cluster.

Points on this clone: Its antigen is as yet unknown.

Study-wide results and caveats: Several top significant clusters appeared, in a later analysis, to be linked to common viral pathogens.

Trimming took 2 bases from V and 3 from J, leaving 16 bases between them. The CDR3 runs to 17 residues. PCR primers comprised 60 Vbeta and 13 Jbeta primers. Repertoires were generated with immunoSEQ multiplex PCR, while TCRdb's copy carries only in-frame clones and drops some. Of about 130,000 clones listed, roughly four fifths are singletons. The sample was PBMCs. This clonotype was sampled from a boy aged 2-15 years in good health and CMV-seronegative. The chain is built from TRBV23-1 and TRBJ1-4; D not resolved. TRBV23-1 is flagged as an ORF with uncertain function. The CDR3 sequence is CASSQGFYKGANEKLFF. The DNA for the CDR3 is TGCGCCAGCAGTCAAGGTTTTTATAAAGGAGCTAATGAAAAACTGTTTTTT.